Listed below are T cell receptor beta chains from one sample, sequenced in a study of blood T cell repertoires in COVID-19. TCRdb keeps only in-frame clones here, not all; method: immunoSEQ multiplex PCR. The table shows 450,000 or so clones, with 90% occurring only once. The sample comprised PBMCs or T cells enriched from blood (not recorded which). The receptors derive from a man younger than 35 who had recovered from COVID-19. Both conserved end residues are part of each CDR3. The D gene is left open where the match is weak. Not all rows give a size; the values are once, few, many and, for expanded clones, a class.

TRBV9	TRBJ1-2	12	TRBD1	.	TGTGCCAGCAGCGTAGGAGGGGGCGGCTACACCTTC	CASSVGGGGYTF
TRBV5-6	TRBJ1-2	14	TRBD1	.	TGTGCCAGCAGCTTCCCAGGGGGAGTCTATGGCTACACCTTC	CASSFPGGVYGYTF
TRBV25-1	TRBJ1-4	17	TRBD1	.	TGTGCCAGCAGTAGCCTAAAACAGGGGGCAACTAATGAAAAACTGTTTTTT	CASSSLKQGATNEKLFF
TRBV9	TRBJ2-7	14	.	.	TGTGCCAGCAGCGTAGAGCAGGGTTCCTACGAGCAGTACTTC	CASSVEQGSYEQYF
TRBV28	TRBJ1-2	13	TRBD1	.	TGTGCCAGCACGAGGGGGCCTGGCTATGGCTACACCTTC	CASTRGPGYGYTF
TRBV11-3	TRBJ2-7	17	TRBD2	.	TGTGCCAGCAGCTTAGCCGGTACTAGCGGGAGACCCTACGAGCAGTACTTC	CASSLAGTSGRPYEQYF
TRBV10-3	TRBJ1-2	14	TRBD1	.	TGTGCCATCAGTGAGGGGACAGCTAACTATGGCTACACCTTC	CAISEGTANYGYTF
TRBV30	TRBJ2-7	13	TRBD1	.	TGTGCCTGGAGCCTTGACAGGGCGAGGGAGCAGTACTTC	CAWSLDRAREQYF
TRBV18	TRBJ1-1	14	TRBD1	.	TGTGCCAGCTCAGCGGGACAGGGCAACACTGAAGCTTTCTTT	CASSAGQGNTEAFF
TRBV10-3	TRBJ1-2	16	TRBD1	.	TGTGCCATCAGTGACACTCCGGGACAGGGTAACTATGGCTACACCTTC	CAISDTPGQGNYGYTF
TRBV10-2	TRBJ1-2	12	TRBD1	.	TGCGCCAGCACCTCAGGGGGCTATGGCTACACCTTC	CASTSGGYGYTF
TRBV25-1	TRBJ1-1	15	.	.	TGTGCCAGCAGTGAGTCCACTACACTCAACACTGAAGCTTTCTTT	CASSESTTLNTEAFF
TRBV19	TRBJ1-1	17	.	.	TGTGCCAGTAGTTCAACCGCGGGACCTGTTACGGGGACTGAAGCTTTCTTT	CASSSTAGPVTGTEAFF
TRBV28	TRBJ1-1	14	TRBD1	.	TGTGCCAGCAGAAGACAGGGGATCCCCACTGAAGCTTTCTTT	CASRRQGIPTEAFF
TRBV9	TRBJ1-5	14	.	.	TGTGCCAGCAGCGGAGCTACAGAGAATCAGCCCCAGCATTTT	CASSGATENQPQHF
TRBV6-1	TRBJ1-3	17	TRBD1	.	TGTGCCAGCAGTGCCTCTATGGGACAGGTTTCTGGAAACACCATATATTTT	CASSASMGQVSGNTIYF
TRBV7-9	TRBJ1-4	16	TRBD1	.	TGTGCCAGCAGCTTATTGGTAACAGGGGGTAATGAAAAACTGTTTTTT	CASSLLVTGGNEKLFF
TRBV2	TRBJ1-1	13	.	.	TGTGCCAGCAGAGCACTACCCCACCGAGGAGCTTTCTTT	CASRALPHRGAFF
TRBV6-5	TRBJ1-5	14	.	.	TGTGCCAGCACCGGGGGGTTAGGCAATCAGCCCCAGCATTTT	CASTGGLGNQPQHF
TRBV4-1	TRBJ1-6	12	.	.	TGCGCCAGCAGCCAAGATAGCTCACCCCTCCACTTT	CASSQDSSPLHF
TRBV19	TRBJ1-5	13	TRBD1	.	TGTGCCCTAGGGACAGGGTGGAATCAGCCCCAGCATTTT	CALGTGWNQPQHF
TRBV7-9	TRBJ1-1	14	.	.	TGTGCCAGCAGCACCACGACAGGGAACACTGAAGCTTTCTTT	CASSTTTGNTEAFF
TRBV18	TRBJ2-1	14	TRBD2	.	TGTGCCAGCTCACCCCCGGGACTAGCCTATGAGCAGTTCTTC	CASSPPGLAYEQFF
TRBV4-1	TRBJ1-1	16	.	.	TGCGCCAGCAGCCAATGGGATTCAGGGTGGAACACTGAAGCTTTCTTT	CASSQWDSGWNTEAFF
TRBV5-5	TRBJ1-2	12	.	.	TGTGCCAGCAGCTTCGATTGGAGGGGCTACACCTTC	CASSFDWRGYTF
TRBV28	TRBJ1-1	17	TRBD1	.	TGTGCCAGCAGTTTTACCGGGACAGGGAAAGGGAACACTGAAGCTTTCTTT	CASSFTGTGKGNTEAFF
TRBV6-5	TRBJ1-1	15	.	.	TGTGCCAGTCGTGGGGGCTACACTAAGAACACTGAAGCTTTCTTT	CASRGGYTKNTEAFF
TRBV24-1	TRBJ2-5	15	.	.	TGTGCCACCAGAGTCACCCCTCTGAGCCAAGAGACCCAGTACTTC	CATRVTPLSQETQYF
TRBV5-1	TRBJ2-2	15	TRBD1	.	TGCGCCAGCAGCTCGGGACAGGGGGCACCCGGGGAGCTGTTTTTT	CASSSGQGAPGELFF
TRBV5-1	TRBJ2-2	14	.	.	TGCGCCAGCACGAGTGCTGCGAACACCGGGGAGCTGTTTTTT	CASTSAANTGELFF
TRBV24-1	TRBJ2-3	18	.	once	TGTGCCACCAGTGATACCCGACTTTTCCAGAGCTTTGGAGATACGCAGTATTTT	CATSDTRLFQSFGDTQYF
TRBV12-3/TRBV12-4	TRBJ1-2	13	TRBD1	.	TGTGCCAGCAGTCCCGGGACAGTCTATGGCTACACCTTC	CASSPGTVYGYTF
TRBV3-1/TRBV3-2	TRBJ2-1	12	TRBD2	.	TGTGCCAGCAGCCCGGGGGGAAATGAGCAGTTCTTC	CASSPGGNEQFF
TRBV28	TRBJ1-5	15	TRBD1	.	TGTGCCAGCAGTCCGGACAGGGACCGCAATCAGCCCCAGCATTTT	CASSPDRDRNQPQHF
TRBV9	TRBJ2-1	19	.	.	TGTGCCAGCAGCCACCAAAAGACTAGTCCGGGACTTCACTACAATGAGCAGTTCTTC	CASSHQKTSPGLHYNEQFF
TRBV4-1	TRBJ1-4	13	TRBD1	.	TGCGCCAGCAGGCCAGGGGGGAATGAAAAACTGTTTTTT	CASRPGGNEKLFF
TRBV15	TRBJ1-1	17	TRBD1	once	TGTGCCACCAGCGGTACCGGGACAGGGGTTTTGAACACTGAAGCTTTCTTT	CATSGTGTGVLNTEAFF
TRBV28	TRBJ1-1	15	.	.	TGTGCCAGCGTGAAGCCCCCCCCCATGAACACTGAAGCTTTCTTT	CASVKPPPMNTEAFF
TRBV5-1	TRBJ2-7	15	TRBD2	.	TGCGCCAGCAGCTTGGTGGCTAGCGGGGGCTACGAGCAGTACTTC	CASSLVASGGYEQYF
TRBV30	TRBJ1-4	15	TRBD1	.	TGTGCCTGGAGCGCGACAGGGCCCACTAATGAAAAACTGTTTTTT	CAWSATGPTNEKLFF
TRBV5-1	TRBJ1-1	14	.	.	TGCGCCAGCAGCTTGGAACAGGGGAACACTGAAGCTTTCTTT	CASSLEQGNTEAFF
TRBV11-2	TRBJ2-1	14	.	.	TGTGCCAGCAGCTTAGCAAAATCCTACAATGAGCAGTTCTTC	CASSLAKSYNEQFF
TRBV27	TRBJ1-1	15	TRBD1	.	TGTGCCAGCAGTCTTCGGACAGGGGGCTACACTGAAGCTTTCTTT	CASSLRTGGYTEAFF
TRBV2	TRBJ1-1	10	.	.	TGTGCCAGTACGCGGATTGAAGCTTTCTTT	CASTRIEAFF
TRBV29-1	TRBJ2-1	12	.	.	TGCAGCGGGCATCACTCCTACAATGAGCAGTTCTTC	CSGHHSYNEQFF
TRBV28	TRBJ2-1	16	TRBD2	.	TGTGCCAGCAGTCCGGCAGCGGGAGGGCTAACAACTGAGCAGTTCTTC	CASSPAAGGLTTEQFF
TRBV3-1/TRBV3-2	TRBJ2-7	15	TRBD1	.	TGTGCCAGCAGCCAAGACTCAGGGGGTTCCTACGAGCAGTACTTC	CASSQDSGGSYEQYF
TRBV12-3/TRBV12-4	TRBJ2-1	12	.	.	TGTGCCAGCAGTTTAGTCGGGAATGAGCAGTTCTTC	CASSLVGNEQFF
TRBV6-6	TRBJ1-2	12	.	few	TGTGCCAGCAGCCAGCGGACCTATGGCTACACCTTC	CASSQRTYGYTF
TRBV15	TRBJ2-1	16	.	.	TGTGCCACCAGCAGAGATCTAGCGACTAACTACAATGAGCAGTTCTTC	CATSRDLATNYNEQFF